The 31 T cell receptor beta chains in this list originate from one sample, sequenced in a study of cytomegalovirus exposure and HLA in healthy donors. Primers: 60 Vbeta forward and 13 Jbeta reverse. Produced via immunoSEQ multiplex PCR; TCRdb's table is partial and in-frame only. The table lists about 160,000 clones, roughly 73% of them singletons. Sequencing used PBMCs. The receptors originated from a woman in her thirties in good health and CMV-seronegative.

The V gene is TRBV5-4, the J gene TRBJ2-5; TRBD2 is a possible D gene (6 bases). V dropped 9 bases and J dropped 2 bases, with 20 bases sitting between them. This CDR3 comprises 15 residues. Germline CDR1 reads SGHNT; CDR2 reads YYREEE (reference sequence). The CDR3 bases are TGTGCCATCGGATCTCCAGGAGGGAGGCAAGAGACCCAGTACTTC. As protein: CAIGSPGGRQETQYF.

The chain carries TRBV9 and TRBJ2-7, with 10 bases aligning to TRBD1. CDR3 length equals 14 residues. Germline V gives CDR1 SGDLS, CDR2 YYNGEE. Germline trimming cut 3 bases from V and 3 bases from J; bases unmatched to any gene: 3. CDR3 nucleotide sequence: TGTGCCAGCAGCGGCCGGGACAGGGGCTACGAGCAGTACTTC. It codes for CASSGRDRGYEQYF. The complete variable domain, with remaining parts taken from reference TRBV9 and TRBJ2-7, reads DSGVTQTPKHLITATGQRVTLRCSPRSGDLSVYWYQQSLDQGLQFLIQYYNGEERAKGNILERFSAQQFPDLHSELNLSSLELGDSALYFCASSGRDRGYEQYFGPGTRLTVT.

The chain employs TRBV2 and TRBJ1-2, with TRBD1 identical over 8 bases. Unmatched junction bases numbered 8, after V lost 6 bases and J lost 5 bases. Looked up from germline, CDR1 is SNHLY and CDR2 is FYNNEI. The CDR3 covers 14 residues. CDR3 protein: CASSPGGGWYGYTF. CDR3 DNA: TGTGCCAGCAGCCCAGGGGGCGGATGGTATGGCTACACCTTC.

The J gene is TRBJ2-1, the V gene TRBV5-1; maybe TRBD1 (6 bases). Germline values: CDR1 SGHRS, CDR2 YFSETQ. V lost 3 bases and J 7 bases, leaving 11 bases between the germline ends. The CDR3 spans 13 residues. This CDR3 reads CASSSLTGNEQFF. The CDR3 coding sequence is TGCGCCAGCAGCTCACTGACAGGAAATGAGCAGTTCTTC.

This chain connects TRBV5-1 to TRBJ2-3, with 8 bases fitting TRBD2. The trim removed 2 bases at V and 2 bases at J, leaving 7 bases unmatched. The germline V gene has CDR1 SGHRS and CDR2 YFSETQ. This CDR3 contains 16 residues. The CDR3 loop is CASSFPAGVNTDTQYF. In DNA form, the CDR3 reads TGCGCCAGCAGCTTCCCAGCGGGGGTAAACACAGATACGCAGTATTTT.

This clone was seen a handful of times. The chain uses TRBV2 and TRBJ2-3; 8 nucleotides match TRBD2. Trimming at V came to 2 bases and at J to 3 bases, leaving 10 bases not matched to a gene. The CDR3 contains 17 residues. The germline V gene encodes CDR1 SNHLY and CDR2 FYNNEI. In DNA, the CDR3 is TGTGCCAGCAGTGAAAGGGGACTAGATTTGTCAACAGATACGCAGTATTTT. Encoded protein: CASSERGLDLSTDTQYF.

V usage is TRBV29-1 and J usage is TRBJ1-1, with D unresolved. Per germline, CDR1 SQVTM and CDR2 ANQGSEA. The V end lost 1 base, the J end lost 1 base, and 10 bases lay between the germline ends. This CDR3 region has 14 residues. In DNA, the CDR3 is TGCAGCGTTGAAGTCCAGAACCGGAACACTGAAGCTTTCTTT. It specifies CSVEVQNRNTEAFF.

This clone was detected once. The CDR3 bases are TGTGCCAGCAGCCCCCGTCGGGGGTACACAGATACGCAGTATTTT. It yields the protein CASSPRRGYTDTQYF. This chain joins TRBV7-3 and TRBJ2-3; TRBD2 might be the D (6 bases). V was pared by 5 bases and J by 2 bases, with 14 bases between. CDR1 is SGHTA and CDR2 is FQGTGA in the germline V gene. This CDR3 region has 15 residues.

The gene calls are TRBV11-3 and TRBJ2-1; TRBD2 aligns across 13 bases. With V trimmed by 5 bases and J by 6 bases, 13 bases remained unmatched. Germline V gene lookup returns CDR1 SGHNT and CDR2 YENEEA. This CDR3 contains 18 residues. CDR3 coding DNA: TGTGCCAGCAGCCCCGGGACTAGCGGGAACGCTGGGGCCAATGAGCAGTTCTTC. It codes for CASSPGTSGNAGANEQFF.

The rearrangement joins TRBV28 to TRBJ2-1, with D possibly being TRBD1 (6 bases). The length of the CDR3 is 13 residues. The ends were cut back, 8 bases at V and 10 bases at J, with 18 bases in the middle. CDR1 and CDR2 from the germline V gene are MDHEN and SYDVKM. In DNA form, the CDR3 reads TGTGCCAGCGTGAGGGGGAATGAGGGGGAGCAGTTCTTC. Its protein is CASVRGNEGEQFF.

V and J are TRBV5-1 and TRBJ2-1, with TRBD1 matching over 9 bases. Germline loops: CDR1 SGHRS, CDR2 YFSETQ. V was pared by 5 bases and J by 5 bases, with 5 bases of the junction left unmatched. The CDR3 loop spans 14 amino acids. CDR3 DNA sequence: TGCGCCAGCAGTTCACAGGGGGCCAACAATGAGCAGTTCTTC. The encoded protein is CASSSQGANNEQFF. The variable domain in full, with the rest retrieved from reference TRBV5-1 and TRBJ2-1, is KAGVTQTPRYLIKTRGQQVTLSCSPISGHRSVSWYQQTPGQGLQFLFEYFSETQRNKGNFPGRFSGRQFSNSRSEMNVSTLELGDSALYLCASSSQGANNEQFFGPGTRLTVL.

This chain links TRBV9 with TRBJ1-3; D is ambiguous. The germline gives CDR1 SGDLS, CDR2 YYNGEE. V was clipped by 2 bases and J by 4 bases, with 16 bases between them. CDR3 size: 16 residues. CDR3 amino acids: CASSVSSRVWGNTIYF. Here the CDR3 DNA reads TGTGCCAGCAGCGTTTCCTCTCGGGTTTGGGGAAACACCATATATTTT.

This clone has more than one count but fewer than ten. The chain employs TRBV2 and TRBJ2-3; 9 bases agree with TRBD2. V shed 4 bases and J 5 bases; nucleotides not matched to a gene: 7. The CDR3 loop spans 15 amino acids. Germline V gene data show CDR1 as SNHLY and CDR2 as FYNNEI. CDR3 coding DNA: TGTGCCAGCAGTGTGGAGCGGGGGGCCGGAGATACGCAGTATTTT. It codes for CASSVERGAGDTQYF.

The CDR3 region is CASSETGDTQYF. For the CDR3, the DNA is TGTGCCAGTAGTGAGACAGGAGATACGCAGTATTTT. This sequence joins TRBV19 and TRBJ2-3, with D perhaps matching TRBD1 (6 bases). In germline, CDR1 is LNHDA, CDR2 SQIVND (reference sequence). CDR3 size: 12 residues. Trimming took 5 bases from V and 5 from J, leaving 8 bases between them.

J is TRBJ1-1 and V is TRBV6-6, with 9 bases lining up with TRBD1. V shed 4 bases, J shed 0 bases, and the junction held 0 bases outside the gene matches. Germline CDR1 MNHNY, CDR2 SVGAGI (reference sequence). This CDR3 region has 14 residues. CDR3 sequence reads: CASSWTGVNTEAFF. The CDR3 coding sequence is TGTGCCAGCAGTTGGACAGGGGTGAACACTGAAGCTTTCTTT.

The rearrangement joins TRBV30 to TRBJ1-6; 9 positions agree with TRBD1. The CDR3 is 16 residues long. Germline V CDR1 and CDR2: GTSNPN, SVGIG (reference sequence). The ends lost 0 bases at V and 7 bases at J; junction bases unmatched: 7. CDR3 in amino acids: CAWSVGYGTGNSPLHF. CDR3 coding DNA: TGTGCCTGGAGTGTGGGATACGGGACAGGGAATTCACCCCTCCACTTT.

This chain uses TRBV6-5 with TRBJ1-1; the D gene is possibly TRBD1 (6 bases). V was cut by 5 bases and J by 4 bases, with 14 bases left in between. This CDR3 region has 14 residues. Germline lookup yields CDR1 MNHEY and CDR2 SVGAGI. CDR3 in DNA: TGTGCCAGCAGTGACTGGGGGCTAACCACTGAAGCTTTCTTT. The encoded protein is CASSDWGLTTEAFF.

The gene calls are TRBV5-5 and TRBJ1-2; D ambiguous. V was clipped by 0 bases and J by 13 bases, with 13 bases between them. Germline V gene data show CDR1 as SGHKS and CDR2 as YYEKEE (reference sequence). The CDR3 runs 12 residues. The CDR3 sequence: CASSLEDLSSTF. Written as DNA, the CDR3 is TGTGCCAGCAGCTTGGAAGATTTGAGTTCCACCTTC.

V is TRBV5-1 and J is TRBJ1-1; TRBD1 might be the D (5 bases). CDR1 is SGHRS, CDR2 YFSETQ, per germline. The length of the CDR3 is 16 residues. V shed 6 bases and J shed 4 bases, with 22 bases lying between them. The CDR3 bases are TGCGCCAGCAAAGGGCCCTTTACTGGCGGGGGCACTGAAGCTTTCTTT. Protein: CASKGPFTGGGTEAFF.

The J gene is TRBJ1-6, the V gene TRBV27, with 7 bases lining up with TRBD1. The CDR3 extends over 15 amino acids. The germline CDR1 and CDR2 sequences are MNHEY and SMNVEV (reference sequence). J gave up 4 bases and V 6 bases, and 6 bases lay outside the gene matches. The CDR3 here is CASRPGQIYNSPLHF. As DNA, the CDR3 is TGTGCCAGCAGGCCGGGACAGATTTATAATTCACCCCTCCACTTT.

This chain links TRBV27 with TRBJ1-5; perhaps TRBD1 as D (6 bases). The CDR3 totals 18 residues. Trimming removed 6 bases at V and 4 bases at J, with 25 bases between. Germline CDR1 MNHEY, CDR2 SMNVEV (reference sequence). CDR3 in amino acids: CASRPMDSWYVLNQPQHF. Here the CDR3 DNA reads TGTGCCAGCAGACCTATGGACAGTTGGTACGTTTTAAATCAGCCCCAGCATTTT.

The chain uses TRBV4-1 and TRBJ2-3, with a weak D call TRBD1 (5 bases). V lost 0 bases and J lost 8, with 9 bases in between. The CDR3 extends over 13 amino acids. Germline CDR1 is MGHRA and CDR2 is YSYEKL. The CDR3 DNA is TGCGCCAGCAGCCAAGAGGGTCAGGGTACGCAGTATTTT. Translating it yields CASSQEGQGTQYF.

This chain joins TRBV27 and TRBJ2-7, with 11 positions matching TRBD1. CDR3 length: 15 residues. V shed 3 bases and J 6 bases; nucleotides not matched to a gene: 7. CDR1 and CDR2 from the germline V gene are MNHEY and SMNVEV (reference sequence). The CDR3 DNA follows: TGTGCCAGCAGTTTTTTATCCGGGACAGGGGGCGAGCAGTACTTC. It specifies CASSFLSGTGGEQYF.

The chain is built from TRBV14 and TRBJ1-1; weak D call: TRBD1 (5 bases). The CDR3 runs to 16 residues. The germline V and J ends were trimmed by 4 bases and 5 bases, with 20 bases remaining between them. The germline V gene has CDR1 SGHDN and CDR2 FVKESK. Here the CDR3 DNA reads TGTGCCAGCAGCCCACAAGTAGAGGCAGGGCGTACTGAAGCTTTCTTT. Protein product: CASSPQVEAGRTEAFF.

The V call is TRBV5-4, the J call TRBJ2-7; tentatively, D is TRBD2 (6 bases). The germline V gene has CDR1 SGHNT and CDR2 YYREEE (reference sequence). V shed 3 bases and J shed 7 bases, with 17 bases lying between them. CDR3 length equals 14 residues. CDR3 residues: CASSWVAGGGEQYF. DNA of the CDR3: TGTGCCAGCAGCTGGGTGGCGGGCGGAGGGGAGCAGTACTTC.

CDR3 sequence: CASSLNRVGTEAFF. The CDR3 nucleotides are TGTGCCAGCAGCTTGAACAGGGTGGGCACTGAAGCTTTCTTT. The chain carries TRBV11-3 and TRBJ1-1, with D possibly matching TRBD1 (6 bases). The CDR3 has 14 residues. Trimming stripped 3 bases from V and 4 bases from J, with 12 bases between. Per germline, CDR1 SGHNT and CDR2 YENEEA.

The chain combines TRBV7-6 with TRBJ2-1; the match to TRBD2 covers 12 bases. The CDR3 contains 21 residues. Germline CDR1 SGHVS, CDR2 FNYEAQ. Trimming removed 7 bases from V and 6 bases from J; junction bases left unmatched: 25. CDR3 residues: CASTQTIPSDLAGGPINEQFF. DNA for the CDR3: TGTGCCAGCACCCAAACGATACCCAGCGATCTAGCGGGGGGGCCGATCAATGAGCAGTTCTTC.

This clone was observed once. The chain carries TRBV6-1 and TRBJ1-1; 8 bases are shared with TRBD1. The V segment lost 6 bases and the J segment 5 bases; nucleotides outside the gene matches: 11. The CDR3 spans 15 residues. Germline loops: CDR1 MNHNS, CDR2 SASEGT. The chain's CDR3 is CASRLAQGAGTEAFF. Here the CDR3 DNA reads TGTGCCAGCAGGTTGGCCCAGGGGGCTGGAACTGAAGCTTTCTTT.

J is TRBJ2-3 and V is TRBV11-2; 7 nucleotides match TRBD1. V trimming: 4 bases; J trimming: 1 base; junction bases outside the gene matches: 2. Germline CDR1 is SGHAT and CDR2 is FQNNGV. This CDR3 comprises 14 residues. The CDR3 here is CASSSQGGTDTQYF. For the CDR3, the DNA is TGTGCCAGCAGCTCCCAGGGGGGCACAGATACGCAGTATTTT.

The V gene is TRBV11-2, the J gene TRBJ1-6, with D maybe TRBD1 (5 bases). The V and J ends lost 4 bases and 6 bases respectively, with 13 bases between them. Per germline, CDR1 SGHAT and CDR2 FQNNGV. CDR3 length: 15 amino acids. The CDR3 DNA sequence: TGTGCCAGCAGCTCCAGGGTTTTGGTTAATTCACCCCTCCACTTT. Its translation is CASSSRVLVNSPLHF. The entire variable domain, with the rest obtained from reference TRBV11-2 and TRBJ1-6, is as follows: EAGVAQSPRYKIIEKRQSVAFWCNPISGHATLYWYQQILGQGPKLLIQFQNNGVVDDSQLPKDRFSAERLKGVDSTLKIQPAKLEDSAVYLCASSSRVLVNSPLHFGNGTRLTVT.

The chain joins TRBV18 to TRBJ2-1, with TRBD2 matching over 7 bases. This CDR3 spans 15 amino acids. Germline-derived CDR1 and CDR2 are KGHSH and LQKENI. The V and J ends lost 5 bases and 0 bases, in that order; junction bases with no gene match: 4. The CDR3 DNA reads as TGTGCCAGCTCAGGTAGCGGGTACTCCTACAATGAGCAGTTCTTC. Translation: CASSGSGYSYNEQFF.